This is a list of T cell receptor beta chains from one sample in a study of siplizumab effects on memory and regulatory T cells. Sequencing was performed with immunoSEQ multiplex PCR; in TCRdb, only in-frame clones are kept and a portion is missing. The data contain almost 20,000 clones, about 40% of them singletons. Their antigen targets remain unknown. Sequences were obtained from CFSE-low (dividing) CD4+ T cells sorted from an allogeneic mixed lymphocyte reaction. The receptors here all came from a human donor in good health; the cells came from an allogeneic mixed lymphocyte reaction. Some clones in this sample may be carry-over from other donors' samples. Each CDR3 is given with its conserved first and last residue. The D gene is left open where the match is weak. Clone sizes are given selectively: once, few, many, or a class where the clone is expanded.

V gene	clone size	J gene	D gene	CDR3 protein	CDR3 DNA
TRBV6-6	NA	TRBJ2-5	NA	CAIQGGYSPETQYF	TGTGCCATACAGGGGGGGTACTCCCCCGAGACCCAGTACTTC
TRBV2	NA	TRBJ2-1	NA	CASSWRGIGEQFF	TGTGCCAGCAGTTGGCGGGGTATAGGGGAGCAGTTCTTC
TRBV5-6	NA	TRBJ2-5	NA	CASSSSGAAGETQYF	TGTGCCAGCAGCTCCTCAGGGGCCGCTGGGGAGACCCAGTACTTC
TRBV7-9	NA	TRBJ2-7	NA	CASSLEGTPPTEQYF	TGTGCCAGCAGCTTAGAGGGAACACCTCCGACCGAGCAGTACTTC
TRBV9	NA	TRBJ2-2	NA	CASSVDYTGELFF	TGTGCCAGCAGCGTAGATTACACCGGGGAGCTGTTTTTT
TRBV7-2	once	TRBJ2-7	NA	CASSLGGQVNEQYF	TGTGCCAGCAGCTTAGGAGGGCAGGTCAACGAGCAGTACTTC
TRBV7-9	NA	TRBJ2-6	NA	CASSLRLSGANVLTF	TGTGCCAGCAGCTTACGTCTATCTGGGGCCAACGTCCTGACTTTC
TRBV6-6	few	TRBJ2-7	TRBD1	CASSYSYGTALYEQYF	TGTGCCAGCAGTTACTCGTACGGGACAGCCCTTTACGAGCAGTACTTC
TRBV6-5	NA	TRBJ1-4	NA	CASSFQGNEKLFF	TGTGCCAGCAGTTTCCAGGGTAATGAAAAACTGTTTTTT
TRBV25-1	once	TRBJ2-7	NA	CASRGGYEQYF	TGTGCCAGCAGGGGAGGATACGAGCAGTACTTC
TRBV6-5	few	TRBJ1-1	NA	CASSTRDRTEAFF	TGTGCCAGCAGTACCCGGGATCGCACTGAAGCTTTCTTT
TRBV6-5	NA	TRBJ1-3	NA	CASSFRVNPGNTIYF	TGTGCCAGCAGTTTCCGGGTCAACCCTGGAAACACCATATATTTT
TRBV19	few	TRBJ2-1	TRBD2	CASSIPGGTRRDEQFF	TGTGCCAGTAGTATCCCAGGTGGGACTAGGCGGGATGAGCAGTTCTTC
TRBV6-5	NA	TRBJ2-7	NA	CASRIGPYEQYF	TGTGCCAGCAGAATCGGCCCCTACGAGCAGTACTTC
TRBV6-6	NA	TRBJ1-2	TRBD1	CASKTGGSINGYTF	TGTGCCAGCAAGACAGGGGGTTCTATTAATGGCTACACCTTC
TRBV18	NA	TRBJ1-6	NA	CASSPGGYNSPLHF	TGTGCCAGCTCACCGGGAGGATATAATTCACCCCTCCACTTT
TRBV5-8	medium-sized	TRBJ1-5	NA	CASSLVGTNQPQHF	TGTGCCAGCAGCTTGGTAGGAACGAATCAGCCCCAGCATTTT
TRBV7-9	NA	TRBJ1-2	NA	CASSITGTREEYGYTF	TGTGCCAGCAGCATTACCGGGACAAGGGAGGAATATGGCTACACCTTC
TRBV25-1	NA	TRBJ2-2	NA	CASSARFYTGELFF	TGTGCCAGCAGTGCCAGGTTTTACACCGGGGAGCTGTTTTTT